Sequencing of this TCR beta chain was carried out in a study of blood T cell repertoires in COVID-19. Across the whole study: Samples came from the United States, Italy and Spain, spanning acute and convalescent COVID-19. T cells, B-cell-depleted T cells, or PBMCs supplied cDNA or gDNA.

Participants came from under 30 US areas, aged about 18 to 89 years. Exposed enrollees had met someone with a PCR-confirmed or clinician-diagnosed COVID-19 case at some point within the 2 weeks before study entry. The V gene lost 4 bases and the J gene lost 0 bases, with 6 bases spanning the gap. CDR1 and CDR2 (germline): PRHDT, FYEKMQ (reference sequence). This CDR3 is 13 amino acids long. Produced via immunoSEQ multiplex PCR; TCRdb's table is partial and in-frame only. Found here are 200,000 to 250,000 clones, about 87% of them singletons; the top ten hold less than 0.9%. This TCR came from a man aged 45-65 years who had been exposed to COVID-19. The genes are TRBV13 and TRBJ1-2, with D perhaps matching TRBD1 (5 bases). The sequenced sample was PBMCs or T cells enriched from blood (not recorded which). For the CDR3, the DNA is TGTGCCAGCAGCTCGACAGCTAACTATGGCTACACCTTC. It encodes CASSSTANYGYTF.